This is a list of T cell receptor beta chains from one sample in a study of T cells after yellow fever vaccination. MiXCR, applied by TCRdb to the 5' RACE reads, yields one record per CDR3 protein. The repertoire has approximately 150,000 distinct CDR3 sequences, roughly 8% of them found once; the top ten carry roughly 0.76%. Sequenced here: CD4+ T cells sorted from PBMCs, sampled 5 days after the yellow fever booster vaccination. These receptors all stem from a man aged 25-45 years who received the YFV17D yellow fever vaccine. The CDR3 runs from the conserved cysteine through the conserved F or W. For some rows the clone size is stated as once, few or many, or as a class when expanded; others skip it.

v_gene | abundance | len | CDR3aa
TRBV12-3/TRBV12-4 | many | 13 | CASRPTGAGEAFF
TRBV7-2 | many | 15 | CASSRSSGHRDEQYF
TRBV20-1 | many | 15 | CSANLPGLAAYEQYF
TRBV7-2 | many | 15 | CASSSSWDSSYEQYF
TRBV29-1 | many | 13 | CSVGGQMGQPQHF
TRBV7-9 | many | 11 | CASSLQDEQYF
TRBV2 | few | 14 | CASQRERDTGELFF
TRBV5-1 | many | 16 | CASSPGTSESTDTQYF
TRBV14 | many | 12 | CASSQARTEAFF
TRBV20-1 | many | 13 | CSARSEGKETQYF
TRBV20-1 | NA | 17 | CSARDTSTGGFNQPQHF
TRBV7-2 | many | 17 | CASSLPQSNENWGEQFF
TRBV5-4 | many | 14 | CASSLSGLNGAQYF
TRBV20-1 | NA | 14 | CSASAGTANQPQHF
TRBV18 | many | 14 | CASSRDQGANEQFF
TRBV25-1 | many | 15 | CASSPSTGIQETQYF
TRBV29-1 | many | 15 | CSVRTGLVIYNEQFF
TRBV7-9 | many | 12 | CASSGEGYGYTF
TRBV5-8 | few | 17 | CASSRASGRFDRETQYF
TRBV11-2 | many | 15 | CASSKTGGSYNEQFF
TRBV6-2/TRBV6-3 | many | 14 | CASSYSGTPGELFF
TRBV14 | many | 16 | CASSLADLLTNTEAFF
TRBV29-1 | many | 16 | CSVPGRLGTGRTEAFF
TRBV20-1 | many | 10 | CSASLDTQYF